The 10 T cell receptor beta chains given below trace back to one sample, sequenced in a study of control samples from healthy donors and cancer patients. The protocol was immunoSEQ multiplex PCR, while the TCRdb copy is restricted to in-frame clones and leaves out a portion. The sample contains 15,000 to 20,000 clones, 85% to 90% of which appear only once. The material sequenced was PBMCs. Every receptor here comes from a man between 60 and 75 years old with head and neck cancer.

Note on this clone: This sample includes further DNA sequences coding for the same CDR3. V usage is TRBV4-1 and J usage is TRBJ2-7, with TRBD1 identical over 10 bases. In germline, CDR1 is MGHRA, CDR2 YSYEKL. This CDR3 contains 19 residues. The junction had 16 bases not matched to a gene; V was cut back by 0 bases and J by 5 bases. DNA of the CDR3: TGCGCCAGCAGCCAAGATCCGGGACAGGGGACTCGCAGGGGGCACGAGCAGTACTTC. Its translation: CASSQDPGQGTRRGHEQYF.

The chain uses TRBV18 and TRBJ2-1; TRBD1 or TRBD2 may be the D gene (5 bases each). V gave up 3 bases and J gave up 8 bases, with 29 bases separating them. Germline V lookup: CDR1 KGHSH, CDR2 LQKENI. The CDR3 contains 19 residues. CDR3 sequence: CASSPLGPSWGRTAYEQFF. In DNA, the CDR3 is TGTGCCAGCTCACCCCTTGGCCCATCCTGGGGCAGGACTGCTTATGAGCAGTTCTTC. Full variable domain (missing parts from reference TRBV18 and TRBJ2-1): NAGVMQNPRHLVRRRGQEARLRCSPMKGHSHVYWYRQLPEEGLKFMVYLQKENIIDESGMPKERFSAEFPKEGPSILRIQQVVRGDSAAYFCASSPLGPSWGRTAYEQFFGPGTRLTVL.

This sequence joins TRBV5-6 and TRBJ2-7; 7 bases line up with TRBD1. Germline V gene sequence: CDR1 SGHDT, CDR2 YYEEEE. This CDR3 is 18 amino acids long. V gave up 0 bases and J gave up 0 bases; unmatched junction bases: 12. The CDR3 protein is CASSLALSWDRASYEQYF. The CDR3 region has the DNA TGTGCCAGCAGCTTGGCTTTGTCCTGGGACAGAGCCTCCTACGAGCAGTACTTC.

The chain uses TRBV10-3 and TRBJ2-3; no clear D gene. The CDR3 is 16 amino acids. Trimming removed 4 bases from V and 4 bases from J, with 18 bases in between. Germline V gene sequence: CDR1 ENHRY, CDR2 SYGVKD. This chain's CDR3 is CAISGFVAYGADTQYF. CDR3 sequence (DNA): TGTGCCATCAGTGGGTTTGTGGCCTATGGGGCAGATACGCAGTATTTT.

The CDR3 DNA follows: TGTGCCAGCAGCTTGACCCCCCGGGGCACTGAAGCTTTCTTT. The encoded protein is CASSLTPRGTEAFF. The genes are TRBV5-5 and TRBJ1-1; unclear D gene. V lost 1 base, J lost 4 bases, and 11 bases lay in between. CDR1 and CDR2 from the germline V gene are SGHKS and YYEKEE (reference sequence). The CDR3 loop spans 14 amino acids.

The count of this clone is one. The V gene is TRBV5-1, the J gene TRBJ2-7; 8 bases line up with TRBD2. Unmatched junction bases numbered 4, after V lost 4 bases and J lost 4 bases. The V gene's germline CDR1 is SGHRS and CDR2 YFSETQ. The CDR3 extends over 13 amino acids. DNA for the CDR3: TGCGCCAGCAGCCGGGGGGGAGCATACGAGCAGTACTTC. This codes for CASSRGGAYEQYF.

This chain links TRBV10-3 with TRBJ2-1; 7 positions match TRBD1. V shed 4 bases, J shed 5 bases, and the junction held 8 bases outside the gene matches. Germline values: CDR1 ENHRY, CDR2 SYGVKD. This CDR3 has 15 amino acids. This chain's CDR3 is CAISGLGQDDNEQFF. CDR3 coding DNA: TGTGCCATCAGTGGGCTAGGACAGGACGACAATGAGCAGTTCTTC.

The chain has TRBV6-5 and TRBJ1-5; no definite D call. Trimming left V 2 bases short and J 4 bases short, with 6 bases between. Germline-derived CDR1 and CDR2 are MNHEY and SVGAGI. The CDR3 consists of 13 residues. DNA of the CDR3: TGTGCCAGCAGTTACGAAAGGAATCAGCCCCAGCATTTT. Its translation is CASSYERNQPQHF.

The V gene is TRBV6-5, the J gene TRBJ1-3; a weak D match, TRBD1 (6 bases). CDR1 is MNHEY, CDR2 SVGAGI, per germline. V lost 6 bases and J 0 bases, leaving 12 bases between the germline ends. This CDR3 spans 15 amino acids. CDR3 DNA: TGTGCCAGCAGACGTACAGGGTACTCTGGAAACACCATATATTTT. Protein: CASRRTGYSGNTIYF.

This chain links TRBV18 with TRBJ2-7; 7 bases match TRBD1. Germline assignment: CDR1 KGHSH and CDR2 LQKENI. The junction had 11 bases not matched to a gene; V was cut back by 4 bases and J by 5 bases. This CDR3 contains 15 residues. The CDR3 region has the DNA TGTGCCAGCTCACTGAGAGGGGGCTCTTTGGACGAGCAGTACTTC. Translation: CASSLRGGSLDEQYF.